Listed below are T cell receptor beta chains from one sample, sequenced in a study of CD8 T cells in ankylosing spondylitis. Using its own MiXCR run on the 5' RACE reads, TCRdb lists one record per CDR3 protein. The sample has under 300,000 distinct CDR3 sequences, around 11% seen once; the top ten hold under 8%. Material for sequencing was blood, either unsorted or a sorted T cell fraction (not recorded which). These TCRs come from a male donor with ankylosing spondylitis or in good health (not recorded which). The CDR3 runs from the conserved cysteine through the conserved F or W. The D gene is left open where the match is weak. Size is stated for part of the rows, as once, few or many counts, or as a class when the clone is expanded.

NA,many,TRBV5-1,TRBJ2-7,TGCGCCAGCAGCTTCTCAAGCCCAAGTAACGAGCAGTACTTC,CASSFSSPSNEQYF
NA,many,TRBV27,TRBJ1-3,TGTGCCAGCGCGGGGAACGGAAACACCATATATTTT,CASAGNGNTIYF
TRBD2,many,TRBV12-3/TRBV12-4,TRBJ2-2,TGTGCCAGCAGTTTTTCGGGAGGAGTCACCGGGGAGCTGTTTTTT,CASSFSGGVTGELFF
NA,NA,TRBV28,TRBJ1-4,TGTGCCAGCAGTGCCCCGTCCAGAGTCATACTGTTTTTT,CASSAPSRVILFF
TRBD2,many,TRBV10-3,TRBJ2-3,TGTGCCATCAGTGATGCTCCCCCGGGACTAGAGACAGATACGCAGTATTTT,CAISDAPPGLETDTQYF
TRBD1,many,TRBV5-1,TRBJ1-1,TGCGCCAGCAGCCCACTGCAGGGGGAGGACACTGAAGCTTTCTTT,CASSPLQGEDTEAFF
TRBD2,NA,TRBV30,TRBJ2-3,TGTGCCTGGAGTTTAGCGGGACTTAGAGGTACGCAGTATTTT,CAWSLAGLRGTQYF
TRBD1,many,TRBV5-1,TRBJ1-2,TGCGCCAGCAGCTTGATTACTTTCGGGACAGCGAACGGCTACACCTTC,CASSLITFGTANGYTF
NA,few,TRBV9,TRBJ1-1,TGTGCCAGCAGCGTAGTCAGGGGTGGGTCTGAAGCTTTCTTT,CASSVVRGGSEAFF
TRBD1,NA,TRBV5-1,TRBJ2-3,TGCGCCAGCACTTCCAGGGACAGCGTCACAGATACGCAGTATTTT,CASTSRDSVTDTQYF
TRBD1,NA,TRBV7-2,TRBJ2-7,TGTGCCAGCAGCTTAGGGGGACAGGGTGTCTACGAGCAGTACTTC,CASSLGGQGVYEQYF
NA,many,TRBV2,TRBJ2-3,TGTGCCAGCAGTGAAGGAGGTGTGCGTACAGATACGCAGTATTTT,CASSEGGVRTDTQYF